Sequencing of this T cell receptor (beta chain) was carried out in a study of PD-L1 blockade in urothelial cancer. This CDR3 has 15 residues. Trimming took 3 bases from V and 1 from J, leaving 15 bases between them. CDR1 SQVTM and CDR2 ANQGSEA come from the germline V gene. Using immunoSEQ multiplex PCR, the repertoire was profiled, and TCRdb retains in-frame clones only, with some absent. The profile shows just over 35,000 clones, approximately 34% of them singletons. The receptor comes from a man aged 55 to 70 with urothelial cancer. Sequencing used tumor tissue, obtained before atezolizumab (anti-PD-L1) treatment. V and J are TRBV29-1 and TRBJ1-1, with D possibly TRBD1 on 6 matching bases. The CDR3 DNA reads as TGCAGCGTTGATAGATATGGACAGACGAACACTGAAGCTTTCTTT. This sequence encodes CSVDRYGQTNTEAFF.